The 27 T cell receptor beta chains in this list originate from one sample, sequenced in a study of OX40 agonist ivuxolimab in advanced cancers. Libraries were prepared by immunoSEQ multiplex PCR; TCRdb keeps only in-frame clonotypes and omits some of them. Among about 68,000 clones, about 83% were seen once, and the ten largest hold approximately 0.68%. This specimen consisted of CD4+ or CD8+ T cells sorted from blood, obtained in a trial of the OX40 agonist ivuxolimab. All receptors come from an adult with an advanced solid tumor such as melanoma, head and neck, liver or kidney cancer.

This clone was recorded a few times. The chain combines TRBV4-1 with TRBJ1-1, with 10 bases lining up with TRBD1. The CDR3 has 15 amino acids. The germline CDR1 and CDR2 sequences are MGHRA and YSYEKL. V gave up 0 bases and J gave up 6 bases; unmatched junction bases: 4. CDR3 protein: CASSQDPGTGAEAFF. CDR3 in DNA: TGCGCCAGCAGCCAAGATCCGGGGACAGGGGCTGAAGCTTTCTTT.

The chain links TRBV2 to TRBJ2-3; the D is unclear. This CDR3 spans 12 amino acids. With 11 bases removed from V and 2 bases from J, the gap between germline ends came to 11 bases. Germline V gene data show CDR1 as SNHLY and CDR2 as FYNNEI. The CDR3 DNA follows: TGTGCCGGTGCTCTGGACACAGATACGCAGTATTTT. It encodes CAGALDTDTQYF.

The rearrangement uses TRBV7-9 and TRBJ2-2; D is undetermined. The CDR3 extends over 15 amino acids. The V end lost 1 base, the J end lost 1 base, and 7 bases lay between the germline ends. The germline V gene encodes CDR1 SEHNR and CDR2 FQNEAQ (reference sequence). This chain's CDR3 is CASSLDSRNTGELFF. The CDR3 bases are TGTGCCAGCAGCTTAGATTCTCGGAACACCGGGGAGCTGTTTTTT.

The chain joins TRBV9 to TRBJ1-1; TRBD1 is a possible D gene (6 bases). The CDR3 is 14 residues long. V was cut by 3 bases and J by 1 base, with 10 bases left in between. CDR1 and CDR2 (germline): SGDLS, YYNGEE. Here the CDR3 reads CASSADSRNTEAFF. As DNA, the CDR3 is TGTGCCAGCAGCGCGGACAGCCGGAACACTGAAGCTTTCTTT.

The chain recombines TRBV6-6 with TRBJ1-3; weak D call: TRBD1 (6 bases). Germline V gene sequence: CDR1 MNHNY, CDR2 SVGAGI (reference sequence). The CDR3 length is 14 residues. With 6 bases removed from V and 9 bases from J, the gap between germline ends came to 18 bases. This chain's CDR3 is CASREDRRRGTIYF. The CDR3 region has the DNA TGTGCCAGCAGGGAAGACAGGAGAAGGGGCACCATATATTTT.

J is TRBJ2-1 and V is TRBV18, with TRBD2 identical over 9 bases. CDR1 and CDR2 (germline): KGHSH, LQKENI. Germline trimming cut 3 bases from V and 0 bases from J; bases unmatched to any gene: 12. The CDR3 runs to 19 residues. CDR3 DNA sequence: TGTGCCAGCTCACCGTTCCTAGCGGGGTCCCGAAGCTCCTACAATGAGCAGTTCTTC. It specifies CASSPFLAGSRSSYNEQFF. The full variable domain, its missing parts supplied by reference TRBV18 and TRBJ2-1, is NAGVMQNPRHLVRRRGQEARLRCSPMKGHSHVYWYRQLPEEGLKFMVYLQKENIIDESGMPKERFSAEFPKEGPSILRIQQVVRGDSAAYFCASSPFLAGSRSSYNEQFFGPGTRLTVL.

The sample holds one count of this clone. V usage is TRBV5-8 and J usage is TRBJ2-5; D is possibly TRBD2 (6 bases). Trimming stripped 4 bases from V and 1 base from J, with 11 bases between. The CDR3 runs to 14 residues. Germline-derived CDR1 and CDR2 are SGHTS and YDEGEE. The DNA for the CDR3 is TGTGCCAGCAGCGGAGGGATAGCCCAAGAGACCCAGTACTTC. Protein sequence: CASSGGIAQETQYF.

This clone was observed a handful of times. CDR3 region: CASSFQPRDTEAFF. CDR3 sequence (DNA): TGTGCCAGCAGCTTTCAACCGAGGGACACTGAAGCTTTCTTT. The rearrangement joins TRBV7-9 to TRBJ1-1; D unresolved. Trimming removed 3 bases at V and 3 bases at J, with 11 bases between. CDR1 is SEHNR and CDR2 is FQNEAQ in the germline V gene (reference sequence). The CDR3 contains 14 residues.

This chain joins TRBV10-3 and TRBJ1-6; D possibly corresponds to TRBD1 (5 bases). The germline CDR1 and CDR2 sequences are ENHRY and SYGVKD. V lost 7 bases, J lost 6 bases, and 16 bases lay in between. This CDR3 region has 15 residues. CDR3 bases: TGTGCCATCAAGACTGGGCAGGGACCTAATTCACCCCTCCACTTT. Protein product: CAIKTGQGPNSPLHF.

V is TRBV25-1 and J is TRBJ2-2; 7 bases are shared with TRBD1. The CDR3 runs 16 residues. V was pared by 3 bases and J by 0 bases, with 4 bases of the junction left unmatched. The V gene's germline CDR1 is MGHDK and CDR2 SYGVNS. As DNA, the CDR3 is TGTGCCAGCAGTGATCCGGGACAGACGAACACCGGGGAGCTGTTTTTT. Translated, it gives CASSDPGQTNTGELFF.

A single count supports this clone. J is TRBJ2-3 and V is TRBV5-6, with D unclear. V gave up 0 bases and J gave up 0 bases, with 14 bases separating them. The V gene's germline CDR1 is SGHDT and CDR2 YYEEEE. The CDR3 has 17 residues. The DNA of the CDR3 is TGTGCCAGCAGCTTGGCCGCCAGGACCCTGAGCACAGATACGCAGTATTTT. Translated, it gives CASSLAARTLSTDTQYF.

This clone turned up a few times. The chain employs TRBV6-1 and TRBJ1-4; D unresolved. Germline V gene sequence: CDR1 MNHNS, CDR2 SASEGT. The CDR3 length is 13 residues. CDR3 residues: CAHGFATNEKLFF. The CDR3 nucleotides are TGTGCTCATGGGTTTGCAACTAATGAAAAACTGTTTTTT.

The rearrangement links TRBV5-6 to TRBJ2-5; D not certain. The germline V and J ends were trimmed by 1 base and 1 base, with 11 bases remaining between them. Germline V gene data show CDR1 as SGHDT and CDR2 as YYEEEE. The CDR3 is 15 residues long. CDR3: CASSLFGLGQETQYF. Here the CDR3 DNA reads TGTGCCAGCAGCTTGTTCGGCCTCGGCCAAGAGACCCAGTACTTC.

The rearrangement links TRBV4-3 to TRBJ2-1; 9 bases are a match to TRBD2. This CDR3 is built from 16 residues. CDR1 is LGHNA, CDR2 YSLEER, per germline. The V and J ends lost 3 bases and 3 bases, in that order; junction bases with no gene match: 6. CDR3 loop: CASSHYAGGLYNEQFF. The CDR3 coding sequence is TGCGCCAGCAGCCACTACGCGGGGGGGCTCTACAATGAGCAGTTCTTC.

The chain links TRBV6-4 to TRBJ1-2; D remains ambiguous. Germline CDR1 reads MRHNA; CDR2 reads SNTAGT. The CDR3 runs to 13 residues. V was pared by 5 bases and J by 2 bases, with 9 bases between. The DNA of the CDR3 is TGTGCCAGCAGTCCCGGGCCGAACTATGGCTACACCTTC. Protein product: CASSPGPNYGYTF.

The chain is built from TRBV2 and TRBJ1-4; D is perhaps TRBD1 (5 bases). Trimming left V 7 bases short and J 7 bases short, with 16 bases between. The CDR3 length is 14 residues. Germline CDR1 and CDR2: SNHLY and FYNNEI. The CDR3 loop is CASIFYPGSEKLFF. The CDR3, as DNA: TGTGCCAGCATTTTTTATCCAGGGTCTGAAAAACTGTTTTTT.

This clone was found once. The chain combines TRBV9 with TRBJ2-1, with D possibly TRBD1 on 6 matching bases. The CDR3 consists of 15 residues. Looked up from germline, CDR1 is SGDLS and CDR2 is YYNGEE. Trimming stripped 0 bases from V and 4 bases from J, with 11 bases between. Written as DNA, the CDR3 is TGTGCCAGCAGCGTAGGACATAGGGGGTACAATGAGCAGTTCTTC. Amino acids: CASSVGHRGYNEQFF.

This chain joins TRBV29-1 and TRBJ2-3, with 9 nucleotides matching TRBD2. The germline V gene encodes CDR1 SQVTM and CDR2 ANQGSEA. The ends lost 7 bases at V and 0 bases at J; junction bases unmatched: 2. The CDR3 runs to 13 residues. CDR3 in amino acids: CSAAGGSTDTQYF. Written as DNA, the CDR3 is TGCAGCGCTGCGGGGGGGAGCACAGATACGCAGTATTTT.

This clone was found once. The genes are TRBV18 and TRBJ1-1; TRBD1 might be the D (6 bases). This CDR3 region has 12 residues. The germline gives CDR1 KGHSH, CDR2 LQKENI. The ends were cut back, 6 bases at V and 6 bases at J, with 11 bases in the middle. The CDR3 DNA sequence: TGTGCCAGCTCCCCTCAGGGGTCTGAAGCTTTCTTT. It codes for CASSPQGSEAFF.

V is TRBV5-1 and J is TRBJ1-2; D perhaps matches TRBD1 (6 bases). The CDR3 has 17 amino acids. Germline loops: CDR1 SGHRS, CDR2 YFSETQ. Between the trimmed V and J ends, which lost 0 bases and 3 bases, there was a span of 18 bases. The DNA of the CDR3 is TGCGCCAGCAGCTTGGCGGGGGGCGTAGATGGTGACTATGGCTACACCTTC. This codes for CASSLAGGVDGDYGYTF.

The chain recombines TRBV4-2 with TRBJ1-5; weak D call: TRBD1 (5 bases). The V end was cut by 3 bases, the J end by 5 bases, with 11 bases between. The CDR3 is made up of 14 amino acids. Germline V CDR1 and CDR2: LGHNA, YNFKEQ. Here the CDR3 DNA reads TGTGCCAGCAGCCAGGGGTGGGGCGATCAGCCCCAGCATTTT. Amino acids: CASSQGWGDQPQHF.

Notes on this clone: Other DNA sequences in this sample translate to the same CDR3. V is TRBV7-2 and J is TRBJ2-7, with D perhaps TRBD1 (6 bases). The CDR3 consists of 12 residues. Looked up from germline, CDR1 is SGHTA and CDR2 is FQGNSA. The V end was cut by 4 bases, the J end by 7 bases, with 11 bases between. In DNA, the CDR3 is TGTGCCAGCAGCTCTACAGGGTATGAGCAGTACTTC. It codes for CASSSTGYEQYF.

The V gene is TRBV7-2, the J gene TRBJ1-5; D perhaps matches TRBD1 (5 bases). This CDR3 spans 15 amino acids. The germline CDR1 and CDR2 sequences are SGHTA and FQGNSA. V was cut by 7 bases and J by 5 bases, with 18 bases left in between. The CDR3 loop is CASTPSGGMYQPQHF. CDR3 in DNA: TGTGCCAGCACTCCTTCGGGGGGGATGTATCAGCCCCAGCATTTT.

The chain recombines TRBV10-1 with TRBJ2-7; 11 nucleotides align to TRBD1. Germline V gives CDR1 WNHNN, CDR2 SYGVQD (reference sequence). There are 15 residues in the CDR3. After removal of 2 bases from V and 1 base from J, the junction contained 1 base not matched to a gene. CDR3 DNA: TGCGCCAGCAGTGAGGGGACAGGGGGGTCCTACGAGCAGTACTTC. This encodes CASSEGTGGSYEQYF.

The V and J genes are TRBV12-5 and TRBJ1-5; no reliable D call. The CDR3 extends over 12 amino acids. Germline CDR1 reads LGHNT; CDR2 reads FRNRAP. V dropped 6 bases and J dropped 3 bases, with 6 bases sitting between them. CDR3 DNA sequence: TGTGCTAGTGGAAGGGCCAATCAGCCCCAGCATTTT. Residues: CASGRANQPQHF.

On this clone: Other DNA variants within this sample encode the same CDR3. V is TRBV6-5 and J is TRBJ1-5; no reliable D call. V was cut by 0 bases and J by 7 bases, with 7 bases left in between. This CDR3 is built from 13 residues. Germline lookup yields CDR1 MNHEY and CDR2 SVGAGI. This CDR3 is CASSYSPGQPQHF. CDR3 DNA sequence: TGTGCCAGCAGTTACTCCCCAGGCCAGCCCCAGCATTTT.

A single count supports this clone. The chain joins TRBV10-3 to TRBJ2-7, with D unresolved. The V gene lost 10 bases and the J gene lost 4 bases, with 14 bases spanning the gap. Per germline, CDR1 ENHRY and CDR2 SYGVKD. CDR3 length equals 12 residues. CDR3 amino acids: CATTDPSYEQYF. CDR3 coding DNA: TGTGCCACCACGGACCCCTCATACGAGCAGTACTTC.